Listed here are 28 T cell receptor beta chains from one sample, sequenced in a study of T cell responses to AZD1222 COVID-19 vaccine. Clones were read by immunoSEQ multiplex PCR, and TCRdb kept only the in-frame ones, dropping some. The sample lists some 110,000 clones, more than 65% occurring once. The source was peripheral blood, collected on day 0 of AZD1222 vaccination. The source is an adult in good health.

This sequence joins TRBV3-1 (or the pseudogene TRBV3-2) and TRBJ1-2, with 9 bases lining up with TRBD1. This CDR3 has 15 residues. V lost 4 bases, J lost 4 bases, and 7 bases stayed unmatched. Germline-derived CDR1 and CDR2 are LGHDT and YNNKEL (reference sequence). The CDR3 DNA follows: TGTGCCAGCAGCCCGACAGGGGGAAAGGGCTATGGCTACACCTTC. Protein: CASSPTGGKGYGYTF.

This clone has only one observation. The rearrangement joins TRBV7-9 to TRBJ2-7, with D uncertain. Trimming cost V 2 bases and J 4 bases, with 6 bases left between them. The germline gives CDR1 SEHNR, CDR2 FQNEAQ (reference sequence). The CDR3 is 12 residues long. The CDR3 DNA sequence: TGTGCCAGCAGCTTAATGGTTTACGAGCAGTACTTC. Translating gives CASSLMVYEQYF.

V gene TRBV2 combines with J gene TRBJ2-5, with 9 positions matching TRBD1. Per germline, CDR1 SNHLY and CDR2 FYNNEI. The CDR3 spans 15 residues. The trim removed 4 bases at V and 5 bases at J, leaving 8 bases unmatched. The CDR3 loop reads CASSAGTGRGETQYF. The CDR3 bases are TGTGCCAGCAGTGCCGGGACAGGGAGAGGGGAGACCCAGTACTTC.

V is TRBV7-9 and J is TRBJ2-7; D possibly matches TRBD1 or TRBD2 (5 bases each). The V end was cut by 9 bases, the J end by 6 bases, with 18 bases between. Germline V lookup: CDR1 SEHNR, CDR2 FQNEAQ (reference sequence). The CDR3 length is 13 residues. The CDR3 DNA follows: TGTGCCAGTGCCTTTTCAGGGAGTAGCGAGCAGTACTTC. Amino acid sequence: CASAFSGSSEQYF.

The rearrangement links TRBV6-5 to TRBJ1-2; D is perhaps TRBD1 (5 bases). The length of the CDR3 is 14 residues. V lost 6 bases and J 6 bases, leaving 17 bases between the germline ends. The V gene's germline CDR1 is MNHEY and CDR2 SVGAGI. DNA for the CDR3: TGTGCCAGCAGGACCCTCGCGGGGCCCAATGGCTACACCTTC. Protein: CASRTLAGPNGYTF.

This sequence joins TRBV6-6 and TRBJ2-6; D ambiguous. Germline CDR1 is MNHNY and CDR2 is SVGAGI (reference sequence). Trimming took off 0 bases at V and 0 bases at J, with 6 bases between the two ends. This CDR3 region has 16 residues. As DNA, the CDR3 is TGTGCCAGCAGTTACTCCTTCGACTCTGGGGCCAACGTCCTGACTTTC. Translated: CASSYSFDSGANVLTF.

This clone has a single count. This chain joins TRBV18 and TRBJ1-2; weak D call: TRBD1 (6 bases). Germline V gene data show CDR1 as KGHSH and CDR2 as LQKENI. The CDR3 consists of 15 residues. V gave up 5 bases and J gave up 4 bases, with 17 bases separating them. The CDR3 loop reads CASSVQGANFYGYTF. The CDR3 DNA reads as TGTGCCAGCTCAGTACAGGGAGCGAACTTCTATGGCTACACCTTC.

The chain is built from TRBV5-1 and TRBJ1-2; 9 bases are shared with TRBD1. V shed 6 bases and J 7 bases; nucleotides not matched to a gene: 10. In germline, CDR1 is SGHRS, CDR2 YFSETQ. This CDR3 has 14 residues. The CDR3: CASKSRDRASGYTF. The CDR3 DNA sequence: TGCGCCAGCAAATCACGGGACAGGGCTAGTGGCTACACCTTC.

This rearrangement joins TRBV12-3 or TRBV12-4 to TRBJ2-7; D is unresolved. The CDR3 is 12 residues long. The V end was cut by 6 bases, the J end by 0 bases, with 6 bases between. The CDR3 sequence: CASRSSSYEQYF. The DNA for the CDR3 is TGTGCCAGCAGATCCAGCTCCTACGAGCAGTACTTC.

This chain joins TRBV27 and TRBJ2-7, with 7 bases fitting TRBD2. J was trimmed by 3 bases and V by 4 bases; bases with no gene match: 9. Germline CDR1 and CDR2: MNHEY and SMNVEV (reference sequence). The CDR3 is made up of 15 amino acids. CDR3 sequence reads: CASSSPLAGFYEQYF. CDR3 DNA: TGTGCCAGCAGTTCCCCATTAGCGGGCTTCTACGAGCAGTACTTC.

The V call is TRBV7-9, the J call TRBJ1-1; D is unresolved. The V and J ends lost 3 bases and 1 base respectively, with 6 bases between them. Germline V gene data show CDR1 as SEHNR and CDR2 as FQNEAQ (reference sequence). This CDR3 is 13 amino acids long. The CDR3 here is CASSFNRNTEAFF. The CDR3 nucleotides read TGTGCCAGCAGCTTTAACAGGAACACTGAAGCTTTCTTT. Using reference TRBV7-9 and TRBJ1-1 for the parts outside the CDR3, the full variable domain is DTGVSQNPRHKITKRGQNVTFRCDPISEHNRLYWYRQTLGQGPEFLTYFQNEAQLEKSRLLSDRFSAERPKGSFSTLEIQRTEQGDSAMYLCASSFNRNTEAFFGQGTRLTVV.

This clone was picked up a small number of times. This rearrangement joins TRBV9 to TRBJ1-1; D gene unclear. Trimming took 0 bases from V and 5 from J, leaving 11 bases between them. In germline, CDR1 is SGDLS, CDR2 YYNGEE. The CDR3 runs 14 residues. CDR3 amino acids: CASSVGDIGTEAFF. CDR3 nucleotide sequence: TGTGCCAGCAGCGTAGGTGATATAGGAACTGAAGCTTTCTTT. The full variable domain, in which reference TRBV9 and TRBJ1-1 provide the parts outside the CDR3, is DSGVTQTPKHLITATGQRVTLRCSPRSGDLSVYWYQQSLDQGLQFLIQYYNGEERAKGNILERFSAQQFPDLHSELNLSSLELGDSALYFCASSVGDIGTEAFFGQGTRLTVV.

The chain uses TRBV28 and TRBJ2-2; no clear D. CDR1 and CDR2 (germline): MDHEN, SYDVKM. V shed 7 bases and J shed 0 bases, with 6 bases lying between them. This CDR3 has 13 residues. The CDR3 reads CASTTANTGELFF. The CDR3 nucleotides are TGTGCCAGCACTACAGCGAACACCGGGGAGCTGTTTTTT.

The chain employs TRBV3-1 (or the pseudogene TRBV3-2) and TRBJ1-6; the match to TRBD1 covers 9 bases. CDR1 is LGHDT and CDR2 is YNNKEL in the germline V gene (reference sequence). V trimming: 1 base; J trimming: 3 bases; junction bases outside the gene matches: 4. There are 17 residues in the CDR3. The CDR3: CASSQGGQGGYNSPLHF. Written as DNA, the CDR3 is TGTGCCAGCAGCCAAGGGGGACAGGGAGGCTATAATTCACCCCTCCACTTT.

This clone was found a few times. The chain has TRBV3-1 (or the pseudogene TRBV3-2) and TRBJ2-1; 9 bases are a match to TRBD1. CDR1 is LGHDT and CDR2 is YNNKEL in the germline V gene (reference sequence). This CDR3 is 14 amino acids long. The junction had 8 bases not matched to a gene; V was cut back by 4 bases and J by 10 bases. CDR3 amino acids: CASSPGTGWGEQFF. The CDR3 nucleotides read TGTGCCAGCAGCCCGGGGACAGGGTGGGGGGAGCAGTTCTTC.

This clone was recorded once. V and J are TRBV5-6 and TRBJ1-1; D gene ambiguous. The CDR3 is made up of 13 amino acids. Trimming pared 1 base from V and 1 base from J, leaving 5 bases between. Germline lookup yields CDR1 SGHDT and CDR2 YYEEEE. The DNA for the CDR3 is TGTGCCAGCAGCTTGAGACGGAACACTGAAGCTTTCTTT. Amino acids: CASSLRRNTEAFF.

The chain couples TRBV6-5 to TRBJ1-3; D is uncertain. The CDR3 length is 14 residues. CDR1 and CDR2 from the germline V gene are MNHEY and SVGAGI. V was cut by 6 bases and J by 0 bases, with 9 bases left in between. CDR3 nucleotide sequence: TGTGCCAGCAGCACCAGAGCCTCTGGAAACACCATATATTTT. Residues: CASSTRASGNTIYF.

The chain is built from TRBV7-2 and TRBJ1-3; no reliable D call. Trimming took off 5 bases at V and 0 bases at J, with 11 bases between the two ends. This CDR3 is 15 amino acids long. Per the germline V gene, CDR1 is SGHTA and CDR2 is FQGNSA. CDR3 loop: CASSPLISSGNTIYF. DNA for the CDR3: TGTGCCAGCAGCCCCCTGATCAGCTCTGGAAACACCATATATTTT.

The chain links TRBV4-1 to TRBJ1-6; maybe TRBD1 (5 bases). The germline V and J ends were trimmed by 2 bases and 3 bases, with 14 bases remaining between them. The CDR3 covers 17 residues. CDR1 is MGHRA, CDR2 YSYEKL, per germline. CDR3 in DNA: TGCGCCAGCAGCCAACTCTCCGACAGTTTCTATAATTCACCCCTCCACTTT. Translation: CASSQLSDSFYNSPLHF.

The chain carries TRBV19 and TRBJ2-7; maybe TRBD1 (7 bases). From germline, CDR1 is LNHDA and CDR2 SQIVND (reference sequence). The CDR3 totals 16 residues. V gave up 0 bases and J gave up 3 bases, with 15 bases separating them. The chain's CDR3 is CASSIERAGQFYEQYF. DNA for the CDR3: TGTGCCAGTAGTATAGAACGGGCGGGACAGTTCTACGAGCAGTACTTC.

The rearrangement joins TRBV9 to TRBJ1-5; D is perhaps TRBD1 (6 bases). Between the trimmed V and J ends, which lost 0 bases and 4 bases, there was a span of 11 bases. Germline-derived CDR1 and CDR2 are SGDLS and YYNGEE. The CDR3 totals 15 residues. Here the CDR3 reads CASSVDEGGNQPQHF. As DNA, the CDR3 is TGTGCCAGCAGCGTAGATGAAGGGGGGAATCAGCCCCAGCATTTT.

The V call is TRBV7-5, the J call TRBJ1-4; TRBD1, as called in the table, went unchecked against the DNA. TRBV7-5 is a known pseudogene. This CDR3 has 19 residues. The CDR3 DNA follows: TGTGCCAGAAGCCCACCGGGGGGACAGGGGCCTGCAACTAATGAAAAACTGTTTTTT. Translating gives CARSPPGGQGPATNEKLFF.

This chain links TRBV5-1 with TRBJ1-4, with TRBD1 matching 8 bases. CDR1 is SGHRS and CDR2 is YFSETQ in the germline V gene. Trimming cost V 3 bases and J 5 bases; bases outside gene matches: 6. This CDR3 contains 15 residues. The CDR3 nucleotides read TGCGCCAGCAGCTCCACGACAGGGGTAAATGAAAAACTGTTTTTT. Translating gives CASSSTTGVNEKLFF.

CDR3 DNA sequence: TGTGCCAGCAGTGGGGGGACAGCTTACAATGAGCAGTTCTTC. Translating gives CASSGGTAYNEQFF. V and J are TRBV25-1 and TRBJ2-1; 7 bases are a match to TRBD1. Germline trimming cut 4 bases from V and 4 bases from J; bases unmatched to any gene: 4. Per germline, CDR1 MGHDK and CDR2 SYGVNS. There are 14 residues in the CDR3.

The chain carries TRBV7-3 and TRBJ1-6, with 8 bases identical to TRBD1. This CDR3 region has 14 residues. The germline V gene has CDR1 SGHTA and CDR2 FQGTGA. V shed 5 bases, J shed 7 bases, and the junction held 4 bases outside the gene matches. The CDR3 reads CASSLRDRNSPLHF. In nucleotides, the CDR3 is TGTGCCAGCAGCCTCCGGGACAGGAATTCACCCCTCCACTTT.

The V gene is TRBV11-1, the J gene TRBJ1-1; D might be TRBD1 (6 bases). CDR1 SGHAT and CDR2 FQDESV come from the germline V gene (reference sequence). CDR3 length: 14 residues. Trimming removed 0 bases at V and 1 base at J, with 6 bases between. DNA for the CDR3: TGTGCCAGCAGCTTAGCGGGACAGAACACTGAAGCTTTCTTT. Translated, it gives CASSLAGQNTEAFF.

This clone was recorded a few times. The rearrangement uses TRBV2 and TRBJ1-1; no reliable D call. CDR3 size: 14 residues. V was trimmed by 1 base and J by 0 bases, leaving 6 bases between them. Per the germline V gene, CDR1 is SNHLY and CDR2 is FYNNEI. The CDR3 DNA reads TGTGCCAGCAGTGAAGTCAACTTGAACACTGAAGCTTTCTTT. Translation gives CASSEVNLNTEAFF.

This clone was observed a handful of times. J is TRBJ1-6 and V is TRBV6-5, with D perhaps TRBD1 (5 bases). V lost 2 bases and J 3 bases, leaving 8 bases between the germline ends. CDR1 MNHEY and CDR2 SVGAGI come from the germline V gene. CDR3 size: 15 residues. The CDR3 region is CASSYRGGYNSPLHF. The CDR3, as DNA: TGTGCCAGCAGTTACCGGGGCGGCTATAATTCACCCCTCCACTTT.